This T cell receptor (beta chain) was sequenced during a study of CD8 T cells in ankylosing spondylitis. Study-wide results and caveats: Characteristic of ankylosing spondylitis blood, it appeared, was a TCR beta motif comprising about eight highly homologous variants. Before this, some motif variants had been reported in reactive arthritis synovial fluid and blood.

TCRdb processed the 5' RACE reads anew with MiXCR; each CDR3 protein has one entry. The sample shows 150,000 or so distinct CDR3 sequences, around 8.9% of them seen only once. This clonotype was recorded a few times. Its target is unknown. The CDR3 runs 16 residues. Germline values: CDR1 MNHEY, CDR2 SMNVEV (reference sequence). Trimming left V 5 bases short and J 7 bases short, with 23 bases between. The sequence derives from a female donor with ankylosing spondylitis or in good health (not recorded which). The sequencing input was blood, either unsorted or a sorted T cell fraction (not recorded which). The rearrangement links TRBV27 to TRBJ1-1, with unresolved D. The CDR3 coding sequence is TGTGCCAGCAGTCCCCCCCGCGGCTCAAGCGGGTTTGAAGCTTTCTTT. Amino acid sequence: CASSPPRGSSGFEAFF.